The following is a T cell receptor (beta chain) sequence with its context. Its antigen is undetermined. Looked up from germline, CDR1 is SGHVT and CDR2 is SQSDAQ. The CDR3 extends over 14 amino acids. V lost 1 base and J lost 6, with 12 bases in between. This specimen belongs to a study of T cell repertoires in cytomegalovirus infection. At the level of the study: Both recently identified HLA-C-restricted and well-studied HLA-B-restricted CMV epitopes were used in the study. Matching HLA type, along with CMV infection, was indicated by public TCR beta signatures.

Study results and limitations: Of the TCR beta families, the public ones yielded a cumulative frequency that identified carriers of CMV plus the relevant HLA. Within the response measured ex vivo, HLA-C-restricted CMV-specific TCR beta clonotypes were dominant.

TCRdb recomputed calls from the reads with MiXCR, one row per CDR3 protein. The sample has hundreds of thousands of distinct CDR3 sequences; approximately 31% are singletons. This receptor was taken from a human donor in good health (CMV status not recorded). Some clones in this sample may be carry-over from other donors' samples. Source: cultured CD8+ T cells from PBMCs, taken from culture after CMV antigen stimulation. The chain combines TRBV7-4 with TRBJ1-1; possible D gene TRBD1, 5 bases. The CDR3, as DNA: TGTGCCAGCAGCTTAGAAGGGGTTCTGGCTGAAGCTTTCTTT. It yields the protein CASSLEGVLAEAFF.